Below, one T cell receptor beta chain is given with its context. The sample originates from a study of control samples from healthy donors and cancer patients. The V end was cut by 4 bases, the J end by 2 bases, with 5 bases between. CDR3 length equals 12 residues. CDR1 is MNHEY, CDR2 SMNVEV, per germline (reference sequence). Measured with immunoSEQ multiplex PCR; TCRdb has only the in-frame clones, and not every one. In the table there are fewer than 200,000 clones, 85% to 90% of which are singletons. The genes are TRBV27 and TRBJ1-1; D remains ambiguous. This clonotype was sampled from a woman aged 45 to 65 in good health. The specimen was blood. The CDR3 DNA is TGTGCCAGCAGTTCTGACAACACTGAAGCTTTCTTT. This sequence encodes CASSSDNTEAFF.